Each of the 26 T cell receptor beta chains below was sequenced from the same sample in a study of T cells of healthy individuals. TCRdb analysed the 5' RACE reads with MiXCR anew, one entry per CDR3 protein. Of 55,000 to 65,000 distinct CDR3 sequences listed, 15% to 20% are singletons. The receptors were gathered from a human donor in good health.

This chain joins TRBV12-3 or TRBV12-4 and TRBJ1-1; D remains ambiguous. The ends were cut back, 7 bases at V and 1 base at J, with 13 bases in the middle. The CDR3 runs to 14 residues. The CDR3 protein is CASTQKKANTEAFF. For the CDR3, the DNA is TGTGCCAGCACTCAGAAGAAGGCGAACACTGAAGCTTTCTTT.

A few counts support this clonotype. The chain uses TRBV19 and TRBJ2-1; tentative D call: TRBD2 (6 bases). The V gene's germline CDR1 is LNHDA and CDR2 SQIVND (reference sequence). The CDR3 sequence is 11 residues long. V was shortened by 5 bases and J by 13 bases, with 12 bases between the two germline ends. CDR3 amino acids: CASSLGLQQFF. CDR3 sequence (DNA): TGTGCCAGTAGTTTAGGACTACAACAGTTCTTC. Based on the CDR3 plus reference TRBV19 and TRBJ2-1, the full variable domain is DGGITQSPKYLFRKEGQNVTLSCEQNLNHDAMYWYRQDPGQGLRLIYYSQIVNDFQKGDIAEGYSVSREKKESFPLTVTSAQKNPTAFYLCASSLGLQQFFGPGTRLTVL.

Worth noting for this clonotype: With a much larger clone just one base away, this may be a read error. The CDR3: CASSLTGVNEKLFF. Here the CDR3 DNA reads TGTGCCAGCAGCCTGACGGGGGTAAATGAAAAACTGTTTTTT. The chain combines TRBV7-2 with TRBJ1-4; D possibly corresponds to TRBD1 (5 bases). This CDR3 region has 14 residues. V lost 5 bases and J lost 5, with 12 bases in between. Germline lookup yields CDR1 SGHTA and CDR2 FQGNSA.

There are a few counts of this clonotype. CDR3 DNA: TGTGCCAGCAGTGGACAGGGAAGGTATGGCAATGAGCAGTTCTTC. Translated, it gives CASSGQGRYGNEQFF. The chain has TRBV2 and TRBJ2-1; 7 bases fit TRBD1. This CDR3 is 15 amino acids long. The V gene's germline CDR1 is SNHLY and CDR2 FYNNEI. Trimming removed 4 bases from V and 6 bases from J; junction bases left unmatched: 9.

CDR3 loop: CSASYRGRRSNTQYF. The CDR3 coding sequence is TGCAGTGCTAGTTACCGCGGGAGAAGGTCAAATACGCAGTATTTT. This chain links TRBV20-1 with TRBJ2-3, with TRBD2 matching over 7 bases. The CDR3 has 15 residues. Looked up from germline, CDR1 is DFQATT and CDR2 is SNEGSKA (reference sequence). The J segment lost 7 bases and the V segment lost 3 bases, leaving 13 bases of the junction unmatched.

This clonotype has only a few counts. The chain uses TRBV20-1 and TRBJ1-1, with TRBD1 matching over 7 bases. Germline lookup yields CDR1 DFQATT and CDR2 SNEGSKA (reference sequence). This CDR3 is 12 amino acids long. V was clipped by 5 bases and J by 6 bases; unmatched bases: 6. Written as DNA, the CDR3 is TGCAGTGCTTCCAGGGGGGGGGCTGAAGCTTTCTTT. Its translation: CSASRGGAEAFF.

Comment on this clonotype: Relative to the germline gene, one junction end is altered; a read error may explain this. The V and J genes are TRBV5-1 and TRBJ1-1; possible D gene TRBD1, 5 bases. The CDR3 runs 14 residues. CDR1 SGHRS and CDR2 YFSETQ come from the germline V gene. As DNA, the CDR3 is TGTGCCAGCAGGCTCTCTGGCAGGGCCGCTGAAGCTTTCTTT. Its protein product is CASRLSGRAAEAFF.

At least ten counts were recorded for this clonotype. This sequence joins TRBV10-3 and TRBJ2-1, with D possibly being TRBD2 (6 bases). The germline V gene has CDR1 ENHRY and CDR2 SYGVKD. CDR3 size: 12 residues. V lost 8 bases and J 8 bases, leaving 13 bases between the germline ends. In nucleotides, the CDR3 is TGTGCCATCGGGGGGAGATGGGATGAGCAGTTCTTC. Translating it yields CAIGGRWDEQFF.

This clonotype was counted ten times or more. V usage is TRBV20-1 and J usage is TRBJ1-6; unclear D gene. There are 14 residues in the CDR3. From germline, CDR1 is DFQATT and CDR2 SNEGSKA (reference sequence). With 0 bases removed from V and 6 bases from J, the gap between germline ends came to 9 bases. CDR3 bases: TGCAGTGCTAGAGAGTATGCGTTTAATTCACCCCTCCACTTT. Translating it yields CSAREYAFNSPLHF.

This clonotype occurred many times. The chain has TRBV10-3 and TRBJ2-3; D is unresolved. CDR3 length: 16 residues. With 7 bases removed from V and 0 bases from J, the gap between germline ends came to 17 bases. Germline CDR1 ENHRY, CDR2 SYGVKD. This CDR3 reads CAITSALSRSTDTQYF. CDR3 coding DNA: TGTGCCATCACCTCGGCTCTGTCCCGGAGCACAGATACGCAGTATTTT.

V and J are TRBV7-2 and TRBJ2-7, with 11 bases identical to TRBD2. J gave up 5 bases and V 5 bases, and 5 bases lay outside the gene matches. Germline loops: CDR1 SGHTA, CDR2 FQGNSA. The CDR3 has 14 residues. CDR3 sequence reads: CASSRRLAGNEQYF. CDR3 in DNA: TGTGCCAGCAGCCGACGACTAGCGGGGAACGAGCAGTACTTC.

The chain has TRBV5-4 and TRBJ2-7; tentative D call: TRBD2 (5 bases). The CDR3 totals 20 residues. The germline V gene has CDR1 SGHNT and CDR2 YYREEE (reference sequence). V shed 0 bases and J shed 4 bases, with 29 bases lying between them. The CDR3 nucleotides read TGTGCCAGCAGCTTGGCCGACGAGGACCGGGCTACCTTTGAGGGTTACGAGCAGTACTTC. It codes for CASSLADEDRATFEGYEQYF.

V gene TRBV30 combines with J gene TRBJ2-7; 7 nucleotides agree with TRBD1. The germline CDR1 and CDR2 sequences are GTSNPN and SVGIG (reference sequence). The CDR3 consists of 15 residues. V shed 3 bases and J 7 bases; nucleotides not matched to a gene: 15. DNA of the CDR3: TGTGCCTGGAGCGAACTCGGACAGGCTACCAGGGAGCAGTACTTC. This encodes CAWSELGQATREQYF.

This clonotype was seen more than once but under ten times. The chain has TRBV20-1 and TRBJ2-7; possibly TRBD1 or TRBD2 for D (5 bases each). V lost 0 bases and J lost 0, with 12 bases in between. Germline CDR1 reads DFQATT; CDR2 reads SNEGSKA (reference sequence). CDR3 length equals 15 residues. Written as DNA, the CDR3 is TGCAGTGCTAGAGATTCTGCAGGGAGCTCCTACGAGCAGTACTTC. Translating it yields CSARDSAGSSYEQYF.

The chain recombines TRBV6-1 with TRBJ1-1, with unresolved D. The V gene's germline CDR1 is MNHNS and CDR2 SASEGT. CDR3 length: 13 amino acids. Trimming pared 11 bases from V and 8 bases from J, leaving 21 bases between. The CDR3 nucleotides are TGTGCCTGCGGCGCCAAAACCTTAATGGAAGCTTTCTTT. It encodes CACGAKTLMEAFF.

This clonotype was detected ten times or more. The CDR3 bases are TGTGCCAGCAGCGCTTGGACAGTCATTGGCGGGGGGGTTAGCACAGATACGCAGTATTTT. As protein: CASSAWTVIGGGVSTDTQYF. The rearrangement links TRBV9 to TRBJ2-3; 9 bases agree with TRBD2. The CDR3 contains 20 residues. Unmatched junction bases numbered 17, after V lost 3 bases and J lost 0 bases. CDR1 and CDR2 from the germline V gene are SGDLS and YYNGEE.

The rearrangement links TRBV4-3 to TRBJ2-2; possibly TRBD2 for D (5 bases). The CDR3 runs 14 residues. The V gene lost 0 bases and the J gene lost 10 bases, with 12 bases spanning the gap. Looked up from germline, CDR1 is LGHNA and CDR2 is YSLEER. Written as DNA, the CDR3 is TGCGCCAGCAGCCAAGAAAGGAGCGGCAAGGAGCTGTTTTTT. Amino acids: CASSQERSGKELFF.

Here the CDR3 DNA reads TGTGCCAGCAGCCAAGATCTAGGGGGCGGCAATCAGCCCCAGCATTTT. This gives the protein CASSQDLGGGNQPQHF. V gene TRBV3-2 combines with J gene TRBJ1-5; the table's D call TRBD1 went unverified against the DNA. TRBV3-2 is deemed a pseudogene. The CDR3 sequence is 16 residues long.

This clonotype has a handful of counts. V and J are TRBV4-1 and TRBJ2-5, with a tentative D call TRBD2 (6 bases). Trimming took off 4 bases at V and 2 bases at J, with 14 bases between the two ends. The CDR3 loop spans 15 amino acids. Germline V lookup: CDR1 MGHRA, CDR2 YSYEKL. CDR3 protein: CASSRSGLPQETQYF. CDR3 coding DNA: TGCGCCAGCAGCCGCTCGGGACTGCCACAAGAGACCCAGTACTTC.

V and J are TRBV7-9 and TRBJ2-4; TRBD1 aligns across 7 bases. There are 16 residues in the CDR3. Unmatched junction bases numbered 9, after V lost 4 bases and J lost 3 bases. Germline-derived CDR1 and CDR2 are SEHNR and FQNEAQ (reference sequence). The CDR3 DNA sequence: TGTGCCAGCAGCTCCACAGGGGCGCCGTACAAAAACATTCAGTACTTC. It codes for CASSSTGAPYKNIQYF.

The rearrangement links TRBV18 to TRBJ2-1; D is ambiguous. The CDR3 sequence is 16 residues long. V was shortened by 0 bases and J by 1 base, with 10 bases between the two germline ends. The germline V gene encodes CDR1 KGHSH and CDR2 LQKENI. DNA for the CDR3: TGTGCCAGCTCACCACCCGGCCAGGTTTCCTACAATGAGCAGTTCTTC. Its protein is CASSPPGQVSYNEQFF.

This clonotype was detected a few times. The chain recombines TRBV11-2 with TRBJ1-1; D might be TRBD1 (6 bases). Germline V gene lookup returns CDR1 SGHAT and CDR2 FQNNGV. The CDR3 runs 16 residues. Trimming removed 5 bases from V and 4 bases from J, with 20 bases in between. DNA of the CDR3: TGTGCCAGCAGCCTAGGGCGGGGAGGGGGGAGCACTGAAGCTTTCTTT. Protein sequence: CASSLGRGGGSTEAFF.

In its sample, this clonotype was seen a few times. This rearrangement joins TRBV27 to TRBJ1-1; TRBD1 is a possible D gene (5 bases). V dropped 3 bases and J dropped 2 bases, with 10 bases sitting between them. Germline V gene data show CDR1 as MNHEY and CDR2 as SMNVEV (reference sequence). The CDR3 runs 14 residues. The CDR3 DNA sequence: TGTGCCAGCAGTTTGACCCAGGGTAACACTGAAGCTTTCTTT. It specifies CASSLTQGNTEAFF.

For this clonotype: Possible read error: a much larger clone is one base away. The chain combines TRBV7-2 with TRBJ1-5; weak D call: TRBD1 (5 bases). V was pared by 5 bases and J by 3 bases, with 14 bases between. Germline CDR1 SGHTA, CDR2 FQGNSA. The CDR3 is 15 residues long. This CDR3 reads CASSTRQGTNQPQHF. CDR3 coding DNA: TGTGCCAGCAGCACTCGTCAAGGGACCAATCAGCCCCAGCATTTT. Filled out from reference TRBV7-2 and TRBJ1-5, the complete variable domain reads GAGVSQSPSNKVTEKGKDVELRCDPISGHTALYWYRQSLGQGLEFLIYFQGNSAPDKSGLPSDRFSAERTGGSVSTLTIQRTQQEDSAVYLCASSTRQGTNQPQHFGDGTRLSIL.

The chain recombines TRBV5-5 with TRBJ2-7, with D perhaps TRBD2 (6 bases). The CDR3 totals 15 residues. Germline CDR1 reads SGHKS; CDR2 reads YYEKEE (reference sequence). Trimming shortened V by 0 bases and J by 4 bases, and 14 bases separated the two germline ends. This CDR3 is CASSLVEGGSYEQYF. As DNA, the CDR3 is TGTGCCAGCAGCTTGGTCGAGGGAGGATCGTACGAGCAGTACTTC.

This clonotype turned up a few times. CDR3 loop: CACSAFSALRGLANYGYTF. CDR3 coding DNA: TGTGCCTGCTCGGCCTTCTCCGCTCTCCGGGGGCTTGCTAACTATGGCTACACCTTC. The chain has TRBV28 and TRBJ1-2; possible D gene TRBD1, 6 bases. V dropped 11 bases and J dropped 0 bases, with 31 bases sitting between them. This CDR3 comprises 19 residues. Germline-derived CDR1 and CDR2 are MDHEN and SYDVKM.